Detailed here is one T cell receptor beta chain. What it recognizes is unknown. This sample is part of a study of CD8+ T cells in alopecia areata. Trimming removed 2 bases from V and 0 bases from J, with 12 bases in between. The CDR3 runs to 16 residues. CDR1 is MDHEN and CDR2 is SYDVKM in the germline V gene. General observations from the study: Clonality exceeded that of normal scalp in lesional scalp, most notably in alopecia totalis/universalis. Mice showed TCR sharing more clearly than patients did, possibly owing to HLA.

Sorting separated CD4+ and CD8+ T cells out of PBMCs. Following RNA extraction, reverse transcription yielded cDNA that acted as the sequencing template. Some clones are missing from TCRdb's copy, which holds only in-frame ones; the method was immunoSEQ multiplex PCR. Of roughly 64,000 clones listed, roughly two fifths were seen once; the top ten hold roughly 47%. The chain uses TRBV28 and TRBJ2-3, with TRBD1 as a possible D gene (5 bases). The source of this sequence is a human donor with alopecia areata. Sequenced: NKG2D-low CD8+ T cells sorted from blood. The CDR3 loop reads CASSLKGATSTDTQYF. In nucleotides, the CDR3 is TGTGCCAGCAGTTTAAAAGGGGCTACTAGCACAGATACGCAGTATTTT.